This T cell receptor (beta chain) was profiled in a study of shared clonotypes between healthy human individuals. CDR3 length: 15 amino acids. Germline assignment: CDR1 MNHEY and CDR2 SVGAGI. V gave up 6 bases and J gave up 9 bases, with 23 bases separating them. Using immunoSEQ multiplex PCR, the repertoire was profiled, and TCRdb retains in-frame clones only, with some absent. The data show about 980,000 clones, 76% seen once. The chain links TRBV6-5 to TRBJ2-5, with D perhaps TRBD2 (5 bases). Sequencing was performed on memory CD4+ T cells sorted from blood. The subset: CD45RA-negative fraction. This TCR derives from a man aged 18 to 29 in good health. The CDR3 region is CASRPISSAPGAQYF. CDR3 bases: TGTGCCAGCAGGCCCATTTCGAGCGCGCCCGGGGCCCAGTACTTC.